This T cell receptor beta chain was observed in a study of CD8 T cells in Susac syndrome. Germline V gives CDR1 SEHNR, CDR2 FQNEAQ (reference sequence). The CDR3 spans 12 residues. V shed 5 bases and J shed 16 bases, with 18 bases lying between them. A quantity of 0.5 to 1 ug RNA underwent reverse transcription using random hexamers. TCRdb re-analysed the immunoSEQ multiplex PCR reads in MiXCR, keeping a single row per CDR3 protein. The sample carries 75,000 to 95,000 distinct CDR3 sequences, roughly 92% recorded once. J is TRBJ2-1 and V is TRBV7-9; the D is unclear. Sequenced: CD8+ T cells from PBMCs. This sequence originates from a human donor with Susac syndrome. In DNA form, the CDR3 reads TGTGCCAGCAGCGAAACTCGAGTACTGTTTTTCTTC. This codes for CASSETRVLFFF.